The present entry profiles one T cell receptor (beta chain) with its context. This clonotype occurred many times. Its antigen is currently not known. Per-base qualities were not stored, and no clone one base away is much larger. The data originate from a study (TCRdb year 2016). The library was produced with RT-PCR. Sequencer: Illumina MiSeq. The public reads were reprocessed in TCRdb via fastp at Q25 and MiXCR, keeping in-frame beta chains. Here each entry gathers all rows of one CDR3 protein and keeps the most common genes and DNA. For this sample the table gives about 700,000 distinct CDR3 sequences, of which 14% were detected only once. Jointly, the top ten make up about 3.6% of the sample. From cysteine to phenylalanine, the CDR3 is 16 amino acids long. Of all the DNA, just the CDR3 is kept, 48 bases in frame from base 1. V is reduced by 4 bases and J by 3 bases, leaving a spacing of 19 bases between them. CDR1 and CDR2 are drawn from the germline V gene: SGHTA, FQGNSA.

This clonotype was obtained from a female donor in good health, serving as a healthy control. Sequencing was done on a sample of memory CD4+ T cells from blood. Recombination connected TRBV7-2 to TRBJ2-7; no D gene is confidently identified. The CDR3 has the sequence CASSSGLPKNYYEQYF. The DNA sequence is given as TGTGCCAGCAGCTCCGGTCTCCCCAAGAACTACTACGAGCAGTACTTC.